The next 20 T cell receptor beta chains were all read from a single sample in a study of persistence of HIV-infected CD4 T cells. The antigens for these receptors are not known. Sequencing used immunoSEQ version 4 in survey mode. The protocol was immunoSEQ multiplex PCR, while the TCRdb copy is restricted to in-frame clones and leaves out a portion. The profile shows 35,000 to 45,000 clones, about 87% of them singletons. This nonspecific control used anti-CD3/anti-CD28 bead stimulation of CD4+ T cells. Sorting of responding CD4+ T cells relied on upregulated CD40 ligand together with CD69. The material was CD4+ T cells sorted from PBMCs after approximately 20-hour stimulation, obtained from a patient who received antiretroviral therapy. The receptors shown here come from an adult woman with HIV who was CMV-seropositive.

The chain uses TRBV24-1 and TRBJ2-1; 8 bases are shared with TRBD1. Germline-derived CDR1 and CDR2 are KGHDR and SFDVKD. Trimming removed 2 bases from V and 0 bases from J; junction bases left unmatched: 2. The CDR3 runs 16 residues. CDR3 coding DNA: TGTGCCACCAGTGATTCAGGGGGCAACTCCTACAATGAGCAGTTCTTC. It specifies CATSDSGGNSYNEQFF.

This clone is a singleton in its sample. The chain is built from TRBV3-1 (or the pseudogene TRBV3-2) and TRBJ2-5; the match to TRBD2 covers 14 bases. Germline CDR1 and CDR2: LGHDT and YNNKEL (reference sequence). The V and J ends lost 4 bases and 0 bases, in that order; junction bases with no gene match: 7. The CDR3 has 18 amino acids. The CDR3 loop reads CASSLGLAGGTYQETQYF. CDR3 DNA: TGTGCCAGCAGCCTAGGACTAGCGGGGGGTACGTACCAAGAGACCCAGTACTTC.

The chain links TRBV29-1 to TRBJ1-5; D unresolved. Germline lookup yields CDR1 SQVTM and CDR2 ANQGSEA. This CDR3 comprises 13 residues. With 4 bases removed from V and 3 bases from J, the gap between germline ends came to 10 bases. The CDR3 sequence: CSVGEDYNQPQHF. The CDR3 DNA reads TGCAGCGTTGGGGAGGATTACAATCAGCCCCAGCATTTT.

This rearrangement joins TRBV5-1 to TRBJ1-1, with 9 bases identical to TRBD1. V shed 6 bases and J 3 bases; nucleotides not matched to a gene: 9. Germline-derived CDR1 and CDR2 are SGHRS and YFSETQ. CDR3 size: 15 residues. The CDR3 here is CASTEETGGYTEAFF. The CDR3 DNA reads TGCGCCAGCACGGAAGAAACAGGGGGCTACACTGAAGCTTTCTTT.

The V gene is TRBV20-1, the J gene TRBJ2-5, with D possibly called TRBD1 or TRBD2 (6 bases each). CDR3 length equals 12 residues. Germline CDR1 DFQATT, CDR2 SNEGSKA (reference sequence). Trimming took off 3 bases at V and 8 bases at J, with 13 bases between the two ends. The CDR3 spells CSASTEGQTQYF. The DNA of the CDR3 is TGCAGTGCTAGTACGGAGGGACAAACCCAGTACTTC.

The CDR3 DNA sequence: TGTGCCAGCAGCGCCGGGACAGGGTTTAGAGAGCAGTACTTC. Encoded protein: CASSAGTGFREQYF. The chain recombines TRBV9 with TRBJ2-7; 9 bases align to TRBD1. The CDR3 consists of 14 residues. The germline V gene encodes CDR1 SGDLS and CDR2 YYNGEE. V shed 3 bases, J shed 7 bases, and the junction held 8 bases outside the gene matches.

This rearrangement joins TRBV9 to TRBJ1-6; D gene uncertain. Trimming removed 0 bases from V and 11 bases from J, with 9 bases in between. The CDR3 consists of 13 residues. Germline CDR1 and CDR2: SGDLS and YYNGEE. CDR3 nucleotide sequence: TGTGCCAGCAGCGTAGAGGTCAGAACACCCCTCCACTTT. Residues: CASSVEVRTPLHF.

J is TRBJ1-6 and V is TRBV13, with TRBD1 matching over 7 bases. There are 15 residues in the CDR3. V shed 5 bases, J shed 9 bases, and the junction held 10 bases outside the gene matches. Per the germline V gene, CDR1 is PRHDT and CDR2 is FYEKMQ (reference sequence). CDR3 nucleotides: TGTGCCAGCAGCCAAAAATCAGGGGGTCCTTCACCCCTCCACTTT. Its protein is CASSQKSGGPSPLHF.

V gene TRBV9 combines with J gene TRBJ2-3; 7 bases match TRBD1. The CDR3 loop spans 15 amino acids. The J segment lost 6 bases and the V segment lost 1 base, leaving 8 bases of the junction unmatched. Germline CDR1 and CDR2: SGDLS and YYNGEE. CDR3 bases: TGTGCCAGCAGCGTAACAGGGGCAACAGCCGATACGCAGTATTTT. Protein product: CASSVTGATADTQYF.

The chain recombines TRBV27 with TRBJ2-1; 11 bases match TRBD2. Losses at the gene ends were 3 bases for V and 0 bases for J; bases not matched to a gene: 4. The CDR3 is 17 residues long. Germline CDR1 reads MNHEY; CDR2 reads SMNVEV (reference sequence). The CDR3 loop reads CASSFRLAGSSYNEQFF. CDR3 in DNA: TGTGCCAGCAGTTTCCGACTAGCGGGGAGCTCCTACAATGAGCAGTTCTTC.

The gene calls are TRBV11-3 and TRBJ2-3; 10 bases fit TRBD2. Looked up from germline, CDR1 is SGHNT and CDR2 is YENEEA. The CDR3 covers 17 residues. The V and J ends lost 0 bases and 2 bases, in that order; junction bases with no gene match: 5. The CDR3 coding sequence is TGTGCCAGCAGCTTAGACCCTAGCGGGGGCTACACAGATACGCAGTATTTT. This gives the protein CASSLDPSGGYTDTQYF.

The chain recombines TRBV11-3 with TRBJ2-3; D is perhaps TRBD2 (5 bases). The V gene's germline CDR1 is SGHNT and CDR2 YENEEA. The CDR3 runs to 20 residues. V lost 0 bases, J lost 1 base, and 23 bases lay in between. CDR3 bases: TGTGCCAGCAGCTTAGAGCCTCCGACTACTGTAGAAGCGGGCACAGATACGCAGTATTTT. This translates into CASSLEPPTTVEAGTDTQYF. Looking up the rest from reference TRBV11-3 and TRBJ2-3 gives the full variable domain: EAGVVQSPRYKIIEKKQPVAFWCNPISGHNTLYWYLQNLGQGPELLIRYENEEAVDDSQLPKDRFSAERLKGVDSTLKIQPAELGDSAVYLCASSLEPPTTVEAGTDTQYFGPGTRLTVL.

V and J are TRBV6-1 and TRBJ1-6, with D unclear. The CDR3 runs 14 residues. The V and J ends lost 2 bases and 9 bases respectively, with 11 bases between them. Germline loops: CDR1 MNHNS, CDR2 SASEGT. The CDR3 bases are TGTGCCAGCAGTGAAATCGCCTCTCTTTCACCCCTCCACTTT. It yields the protein CASSEIASLSPLHF.

This clone was seen just once. V is TRBV7-9 and J is TRBJ1-1; D is uncertain. The CDR3 is made up of 15 amino acids. Germline assignment: CDR1 SEHNR and CDR2 FQNEAQ (reference sequence). Trimming took 4 bases from V and 0 from J, leaving 12 bases between them. The CDR3 sequence: CASSWTGSVNTEAFF. The CDR3 nucleotides are TGTGCCAGCAGCTGGACGGGATCCGTGAACACTGAAGCTTTCTTT.

The chain carries TRBV27 and TRBJ2-1; 8 nucleotides match TRBD2. With V trimmed by 5 bases and J by 16 bases, 10 bases remained unmatched. This CDR3 comprises 12 residues. Germline CDR1 is MNHEY and CDR2 is SMNVEV (reference sequence). The CDR3 region is CASSTHSGEEFF. As DNA, the CDR3 is TGTGCCAGCAGTACCCATAGCGGGGAGGAATTCTTC.

The genes are TRBV7-3 and TRBJ2-3; D is unresolved. Trimming removed 5 bases from V and 4 bases from J, with 13 bases in between. CDR1 and CDR2 (germline): SGHTA, FQGTGA. This CDR3 has 14 amino acids. CDR3 protein: CASSPWGRADTQYF. The DNA for the CDR3 is TGTGCCAGCAGCCCCTGGGGTAGAGCAGATACGCAGTATTTT.

V usage is TRBV4-1 and J usage is TRBJ1-1; D is uncertain. V was cut by 5 bases and J by 6 bases, with 13 bases left in between. Germline V CDR1 and CDR2: MGHRA, YSYEKL. CDR3 length: 13 residues. CDR3 coding DNA: TGCGCCAGCAGCTCACCACGGTACGCTGAAGCTTTCTTT. It translates to CASSSPRYAEAFF.

The rearrangement joins TRBV10-3 to TRBJ1-6, with a possible D match to TRBD1 (5 bases). The CDR3 has 14 amino acids. Germline V gene data show CDR1 as ENHRY and CDR2 as SYGVKD. The V end was cut by 2 bases, the J end by 7 bases, with 9 bases between. CDR3 coding DNA: TGTGCCATCAGTGAGGGGGGATGGAATTCACCCCTCCACTTT. It encodes CAISEGGWNSPLHF.

The rearrangement links TRBV30 to TRBJ1-1; TRBD1 agrees at 8 bases. The CDR3 extends over 13 amino acids. V lost 0 bases and J lost 8; bases outside the gene matches: 5. Per the germline V gene, CDR1 is GTSNPN and CDR2 is SVGIG (reference sequence). The CDR3 DNA sequence: TGTGCCTGGAGTGTTCCAGGGGGCGTGGAAGCTTTCTTT. Translation gives CAWSVPGGVEAFF. Full variable domain (missing parts from reference TRBV30 and TRBJ1-1): SQTIHQWPATLVQPVGSPLSLECTVEGTSNPNLYWYRQAAGRGLQLLFYSVGIGQISSEVPQNLSASRPQDRQFILSSKKLLLSDSGFYLCAWSVPGGVEAFFGQGTRLTVV.

The chain is built from TRBV18 and TRBJ1-1; D ambiguous. V was pared by 4 bases and J by 4 bases, with 25 bases between. Germline loops: CDR1 KGHSH, CDR2 LQKENI. The CDR3 sequence is 18 residues long. In DNA, the CDR3 is TGTGCCAGCTCACGCAACTATCCGGACCAGGCCGGTCGCACTGAAGCTTTCTTT. It specifies CASSRNYPDQAGRTEAFF. The full variable domain, its missing parts supplied by reference TRBV18 and TRBJ1-1, is NAGVMQNPRHLVRRRGQEARLRCSPMKGHSHVYWYRQLPEEGLKFMVYLQKENIIDESGMPKERFSAEFPKEGPSILRIQQVVRGDSAAYFCASSRNYPDQAGRTEAFFGQGTRLTVV.